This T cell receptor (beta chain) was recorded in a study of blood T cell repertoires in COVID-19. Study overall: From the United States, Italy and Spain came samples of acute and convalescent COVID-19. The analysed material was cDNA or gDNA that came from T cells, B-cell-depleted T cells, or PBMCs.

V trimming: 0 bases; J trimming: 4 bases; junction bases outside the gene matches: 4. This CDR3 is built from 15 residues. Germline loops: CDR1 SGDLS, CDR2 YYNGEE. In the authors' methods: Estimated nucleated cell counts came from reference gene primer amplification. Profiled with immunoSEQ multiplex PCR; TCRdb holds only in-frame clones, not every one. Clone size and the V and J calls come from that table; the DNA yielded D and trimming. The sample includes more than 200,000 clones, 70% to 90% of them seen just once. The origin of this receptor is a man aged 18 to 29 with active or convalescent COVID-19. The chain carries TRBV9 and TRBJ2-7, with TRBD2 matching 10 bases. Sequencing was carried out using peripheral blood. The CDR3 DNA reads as TGTGCCAGCAGCGTAGGGACTAGCGGAGTATACGAGCAGTACTTC. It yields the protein CASSVGTSGVYEQYF.